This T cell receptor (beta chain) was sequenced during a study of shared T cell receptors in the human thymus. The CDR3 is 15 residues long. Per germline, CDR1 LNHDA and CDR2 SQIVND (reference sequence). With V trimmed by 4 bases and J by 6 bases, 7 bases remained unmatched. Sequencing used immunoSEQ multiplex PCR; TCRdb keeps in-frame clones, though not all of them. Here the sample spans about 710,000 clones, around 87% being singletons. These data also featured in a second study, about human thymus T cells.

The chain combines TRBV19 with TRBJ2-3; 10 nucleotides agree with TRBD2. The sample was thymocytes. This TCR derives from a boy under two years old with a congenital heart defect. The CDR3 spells CASSNLAGVADTQYF. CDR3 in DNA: TGTGCCAGTAGTAACCTAGCGGGAGTTGCCGATACGCAGTATTTT.